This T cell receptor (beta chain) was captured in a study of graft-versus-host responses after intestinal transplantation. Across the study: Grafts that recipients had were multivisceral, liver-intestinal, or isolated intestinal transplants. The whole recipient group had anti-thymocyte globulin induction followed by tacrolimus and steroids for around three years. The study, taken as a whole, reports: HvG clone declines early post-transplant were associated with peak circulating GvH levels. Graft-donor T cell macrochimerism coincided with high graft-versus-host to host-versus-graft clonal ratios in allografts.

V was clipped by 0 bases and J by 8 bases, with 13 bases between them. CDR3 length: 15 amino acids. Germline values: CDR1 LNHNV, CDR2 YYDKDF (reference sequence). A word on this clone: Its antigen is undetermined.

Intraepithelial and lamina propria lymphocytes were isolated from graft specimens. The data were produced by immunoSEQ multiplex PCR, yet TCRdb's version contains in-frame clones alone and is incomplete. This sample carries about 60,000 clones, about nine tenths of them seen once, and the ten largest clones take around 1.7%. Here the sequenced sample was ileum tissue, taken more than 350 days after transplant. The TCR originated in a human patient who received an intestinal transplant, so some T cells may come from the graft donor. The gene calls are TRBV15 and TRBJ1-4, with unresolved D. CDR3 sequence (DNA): TGTGCCACCAGCAGAGAAGGAGCAGGAATGGAAAAACTGTTTTTT. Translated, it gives CATSREGAGMEKLFF.